The rows below give T cell receptor beta chains drawn from one sample of a study of regulatory T cells in long-lasting Graves disease. TCRdb used MiXCR to reprocess the multiplex PCR reads, holding one entry per CDR3 protein. The table includes a few hundred thousand distinct CDR3 sequences, 23% detected once. The source material was peripheral blood mononuclear cells (PBMCs), sampled when the disease was refractory, from a patient treated with antithyroid drugs. Every receptor here comes from a female donor with Graves disease. CDR3s include the opening cysteine and the closing phenylalanine or tryptophan. D genes are given only for firm matches. Only some rows state a clone size, as once, few, many or a class for expanded clones.

J | V | size | D | DNA | CDR3
TRBJ2-2 | TRBV11-2 | few | - | TGTGCCAGCAGCTTAGAACCCCCTGTGACCGGGGAGCTGTTTTTT | CASSLEPPVTGELFF
TRBJ2-5 | TRBV28 | many | - | TGTGCCAGCAGCCTTAATCACAGGGACCAAGAGACCCAGTACTTC | CASSLNHRDQETQYF
TRBJ2-3 | TRBV7-8 | - | TRBD2 | TGTGCCAGCCGTCGCGGGAGAAGCACAGATACGCAGTATTTT | CASRRGRSTDTQYF
TRBJ1-3 | TRBV30 | - | - | TGTGCCTGGAGCACCCGGGGGATCGGAAACACCATATATTTT | CAWSTRGIGNTIYF
TRBJ2-6 | TRBV10-3 | - | - | TGTGCCATCAGCGAGGGGGGAATGGGGTCCTCTGGGGCCAACGTCCTGACTTTC | CAISEGGMGSSGANVLTF
TRBJ1-2 | TRBV12-3/TRBV12-4 | many | - | TGTGCCAGCAGTTTCCCCAGGGTATCTGGCTACACCTTC | CASSFPRVSGYTF
TRBJ1-1 | TRBV4-1 | few | - | TGCGCCAGCAGCCAATATTTGGAGGGTCTGAACACTGAAGCTTTCTTT | CASSQYLEGLNTEAFF
TRBJ1-2 | TRBV28 | many | - | TGTGCCAGCAGCCGGGGTCGGGGGGAATATGGCTACACCTTC | CASSRGRGEYGYTF
TRBJ1-4 | TRBV5-1 | - | - | TGCGCCAGCCGCCCTAGGACAGCTAATGAAAAACTGTTTTTT | CASRPRTANEKLFF
TRBJ2-3 | TRBV20-1 | few | TRBD1 | TGCAGTGCTACTAGGACAGGGGCGGGAGATACGCAGTATTTT | CSATRTGAGDTQYF
TRBJ1-2 | TRBV5-1 | - | TRBD1 | TGCGCCAGCAGCTTGTACCCAGGAGGGGGCGGCGGTGGCTACACCTTC | CASSLYPGGGGGGYTF
TRBJ2-7 | TRBV7-2 | - | - | TGTGCCAGCAGCCATATAGCGTTCTCCTACGAGCAGTACTTC | CASSHIAFSYEQYF
TRBJ2-5 | TRBV15 | - | - | TGTGCCACCAGCAGAGATCAGGCTGGCCCGCGACGAGAGACCCAGTACTTC | CATSRDQAGPRRETQYF
TRBJ2-7 | TRBV20-1 | - | - | TGCAGTGCTAGGGACACTAGCTCCTACGAGCAGTACTTC | CSARDTSSYEQYF
TRBJ2-7 | TRBV29-1 | many | TRBD1 | TGCAGCATCGGACAGGGTAGGGCCTACGAGCAGTACTTC | CSIGQGRAYEQYF
TRBJ2-5 | TRBV20-1 | - | - | TGCAGTGCTTACCTCCGGGCGAGGGAGACCCAGTACTTC | CSAYLRARETQYF
TRBJ1-1 | TRBV5-1 | - | - | TGCGCCAGCAGCTTGAAGGGACCGTCCAACACTGAAGCTTTCTTT | CASSLKGPSNTEAFF
TRBJ1-4 | TRBV3-1 | few | - | TGTGCCAGCAGCCAAGAAGACAGAGAAAATGAAAAACTGTTTTTT | CASSQEDRENEKLFF
TRBJ2-7 | TRBV10-3 | - | - | TGTGCCACCACACGGGACATCGCCTACGAGCAGTACTTC | CATTRDIAYEQYF
TRBJ1-1 | TRBV10-3 | - | - | TGTGCCATCAGCTTAAAAGGGACTGAAGCTTTCTTT | CAISLKGTEAFF
TRBJ1-5 | TRBV6-5 | - | TRBD1 | TGTGCCAGCAGTTCCGAGGGGGCGGCGGGCAATCAGCCCCAGCATTTT | CASSSEGAAGNQPQHF
TRBJ1-6 | TRBV7-2 | - | TRBD1 | TGTGCCAGCAGCCGGGGACAGAGTAATTCACCCCTCCACTTT | CASSRGQSNSPLHF
TRBJ2-2 | TRBV7-9 | - | - | TGTGCCAGCAACTCCCTCGGGGAGCTGTTTTTT | CASNSLGELFF
TRBJ1-5 | TRBV20-1 | - | - | TGCAGTGCTGGCCTCCGGAACAATCAGCCCCAGCATTTT | CSAGLRNNQPQHF
TRBJ1-2 | TRBV28 | many | TRBD1 | TGTGCCAGCAGCATACAGGGGGACTTAGTTGGCTACACCTTC | CASSIQGDLVGYTF
TRBJ2-7 | TRBV28 | many | - | TGTGCCAGCAGTTTAACCCTGCAGTACGAGCAGTACTTC | CASSLTLQYEQYF
TRBJ2-2 | TRBV12-5 | many | - | TGTGCTAGTGGTACAGGGTTTCGGGAGCTGTTTTTT | CASGTGFRELFF
TRBJ2-4 | TRBV6-1 | - | - | TGTGCCAGCGGGGAACGGAAAAACATTCAGTACTTC | CASGERKNIQYF
TRBJ1-1 | TRBV5-1 | few | - | TGCGCCAGCAGCTTGTCGTCAGGATTAATGAACACTGAAGCTTTCTTT | CASSLSSGLMNTEAFF
TRBJ2-5 | TRBV6-1 | few | TRBD2 | TGTGCCAGCGCTGGGTGGGGACTAGCGATCCAAGAGACCCAGTACTTC | CASAGWGLAIQETQYF
TRBJ2-1 | TRBV24-1 | - | - | TGTGCCACCAGTGACAGGGTCAATGAGCAGTTCTTC | CATSDRVNEQFF
TRBJ2-7 | TRBV19 | few | TRBD2 | TGTGCCAGTCGACCGACCGGGACTAGCGGTGGCTACGAGCAGTACTTC | CASRPTGTSGGYEQYF
TRBJ2-1 | TRBV27 | - | - | TGTGCCAGCAGTTTCCCATCCGGGATAGGCGGTGGTTGGAATGAGCAGTTCTTC | CASSFPSGIGGGWNEQFF
TRBJ2-3 | TRBV6-2/TRBV6-3 | - | - | TGTGCCAGCAGTGACTCGTCCTCTAGCACAGATACGCAGTATTTT | CASSDSSSSTDTQYF
TRBJ2-7 | TRBV10-1 | few | TRBD1 | TGCGCCAGCAGTGAGACCCGGTTTTCCGGACAGGGGTACGAGCAGTACTTC | CASSETRFSGQGYEQYF
TRBJ2-7 | TRBV28 | many | TRBD1 | TGTGCCAGCAGTATTGGACAGGGTGACGAGCAGTACTTC | CASSIGQGDEQYF
TRBJ2-5 | TRBV5-1 | few | - | TGCGCCAGCAGTGGGATGGGACCCCAAGAGACCCAGTACTTC | CASSGMGPQETQYF
TRBJ2-4 | TRBV7-9 | - | TRBD2 | TGTGCCAGTCAAATCAGCGGGAGCGCGAACATTCAGTACTTC | CASQISGSANIQYF
TRBJ1-3 | TRBV5-1 | - | TRBD1 | TGCGCCAGCAGCTTGGATGGACAGGGGCATGGAAACACCATATATTTT | CASSLDGQGHGNTIYF
TRBJ1-5 | TRBV12-3/TRBV12-4 | many | - | TGTGCCAGCAGTTTAGCGGGGGGTGGGCCCCAGCATTTT | CASSLAGGGPQHF
TRBJ2-2 | TRBV28 | - | TRBD1 | TGTGCCAGCAGTTTGGACAGGCGGGAGCTGTTTTTT | CASSLDRRELFF
TRBJ1-5 | TRBV19 | - | - | TGTGCCAGTAGTAGAGGAAAAGTCTATAGCAATCAGCCCCAGCATTTT | CASSRGKVYSNQPQHF
TRBJ1-5 | TRBV12-3/TRBV12-4 | many | TRBD1 | TGTGCCAGCAGTTTCACAGGGGGCTCTCATCAGCCCCAGCATTTT | CASSFTGGSHQPQHF
TRBJ2-7 | TRBV7-8 | many | TRBD1 | TGTGCCAGCAGCCCCCCGACGACAGGGGGCGAGCAGTACTTC | CASSPPTTGGEQYF
TRBJ1-2 | TRBV29-1 | - | TRBD1 | TGCAGCGTTGTTTGGGTGACAGGGGGCGGCTACACCTTC | CSVVWVTGGGYTF
TRBJ2-7 | TRBV19 | - | - | TGTGCCAGTAGTATCCAGGCAGGCAATGAGGAGCAGTACTTC | CASSIQAGNEEQYF
TRBJ2-5 | TRBV4-3 | - | TRBD2 | TGCGCCAGCAGCCAAGATCGGGCGGGAGGGGAGACCCAGTACTTC | CASSQDRAGGETQYF
TRBJ2-7 | TRBV28 | many | TRBD1 | TGTGCCAGCAGTTTATATCGGACAGGGTCCTACGAGCAGTACTTC | CASSLYRTGSYEQYF
TRBJ2-5 | TRBV20-1 | - | - | TGCAGTGCTAGGGGTGGGACAGCGGGAGCGGGGGAGACCCAGTACTTC | CSARGGTAGAGETQYF
TRBJ1-1 | TRBV25-1 | few | - | TGTGCCAGCAGTGACCCAGGGAACACTGAAGCTTTCTTT | CASSDPGNTEAFF
TRBJ2-4 | TRBV27 | few | TRBD2 | TGTGCCAGCAGTTACTCACCTAGCGGTTTAGCCAAAAACATTCAGTACTTC | CASSYSPSGLAKNIQYF
TRBJ2-7 | TRBV14 | - | TRBD1 | TGTGCCAGCAGCCCCCTGGGACAGGAATCCTACGAGCAGTACTTC | CASSPLGQESYEQYF
TRBJ2-7 | TRBV20-1 | - | - | TGCAGTGCCCCGCACCTCGGGGGGCACACCTACGAGCAGTACTTC | CSAPHLGGHTYEQYF
TRBJ2-2 | TRBV28 | - | TRBD1 | TGTGCCAGCAGTTCCAGGGGGCGCAAGTCTGGGGAGCTGTTTTTT | CASSSRGRKSGELFF
TRBJ1-2 | TRBV29-1 | many | - | TGCAGCGGCCGACAGAGCTATGGCTACACCTTC | CSGRQSYGYTF
TRBJ2-2 | TRBV14 | - | - | TGTGCCAGCAGCCAAGCCAGGAACACCGGGGAGCTGTTTTTT | CASSQARNTGELFF